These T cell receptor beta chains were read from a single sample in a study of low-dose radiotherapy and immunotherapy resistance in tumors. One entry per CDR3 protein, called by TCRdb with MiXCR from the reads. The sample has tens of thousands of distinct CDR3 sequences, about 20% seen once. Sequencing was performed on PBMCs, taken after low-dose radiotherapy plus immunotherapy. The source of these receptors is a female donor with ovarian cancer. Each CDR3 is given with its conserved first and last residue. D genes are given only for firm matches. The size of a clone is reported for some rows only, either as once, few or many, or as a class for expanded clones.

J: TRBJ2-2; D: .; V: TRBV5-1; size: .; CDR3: CASSTPRTGGEGGELFFF; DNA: .
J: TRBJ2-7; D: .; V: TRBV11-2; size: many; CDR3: CASSLNPESYEQYF; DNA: TGTGCCAGCAGCTTAAATCCAGAGTCCTACGAGCAGTACTTC
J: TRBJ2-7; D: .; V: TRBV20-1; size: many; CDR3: CSARDQGSEQYF; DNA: TGCAGTGCTAGAGACCAGGGGAGCGAGCAGTACTTC
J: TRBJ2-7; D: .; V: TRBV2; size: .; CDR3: CASKGGSYEQYF; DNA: TGTGCCAGCAAGGGCGGATCCTACGAGCAGTACTTC
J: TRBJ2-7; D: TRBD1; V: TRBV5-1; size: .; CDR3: CASSEAGGVGNEQYF; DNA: TGCGCCAGCAGCGAGGCAGGGGGCGTAGGGAACGAGCAGTACTTC
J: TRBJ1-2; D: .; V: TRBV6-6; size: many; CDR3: CASSRGQSTWENGYTF; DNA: TGTGCCAGCAGCCGTGGACAGTCAACCTGGGAGAATGGCTACACCTTC
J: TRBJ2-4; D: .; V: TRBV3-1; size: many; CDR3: CASSQPTGTVQNIQYF; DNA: TGTGCCAGCAGCCAACCCACAGGGACGGTGCAAAACATTCAGTACTTC
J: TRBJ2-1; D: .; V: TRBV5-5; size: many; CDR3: CASSPGVYVQDEQFF; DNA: TGTGCCAGCAGCCCCGGGGTATACGTACAAGATGAGCAGTTCTTC
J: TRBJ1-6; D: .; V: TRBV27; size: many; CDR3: CASAFRNSPLHF; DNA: TGTGCCAGTGCCTTCCGTAATTCACCCCTCCACTTT
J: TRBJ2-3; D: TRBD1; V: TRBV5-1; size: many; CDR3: CASSRRQGEDTQYF; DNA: TGCGCCAGCAGCCGACGACAGGGGGAGGATACGCAGTATTTT
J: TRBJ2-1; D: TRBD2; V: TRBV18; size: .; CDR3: CASSPGLNNEQFF; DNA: TGTGCCAGCTCACCGGGACTAAACAATGAGCAGTTCTTC
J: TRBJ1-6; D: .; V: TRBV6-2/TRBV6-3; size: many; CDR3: CASSDSTVSYNSPLHF; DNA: TGTGCCAGCAGTGACTCGACAGTCTCCTATAATTCACCCCTCCACTTT
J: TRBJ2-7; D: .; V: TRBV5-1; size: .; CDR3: CASSLRDSYEQYF; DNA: TGTGCCAGCAGCCTCCGGGACTCCTACGAGCAGTACTTC
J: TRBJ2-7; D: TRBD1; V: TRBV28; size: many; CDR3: CASTYRQGLHEQYF; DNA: TGTGCCAGCACCTACCGACAGGGGCTCCACGAGCAGTACTTC
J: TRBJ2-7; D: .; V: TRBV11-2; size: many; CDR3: CASSFSWSSYEQYF; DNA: TGTGCCAGCAGCTTCTCCTGGAGCTCCTACGAGCAGTACTTC
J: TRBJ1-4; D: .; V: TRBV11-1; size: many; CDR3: CASSLIGTTNEKLFF; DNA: TGTGCCAGCAGCCTGATCGGGACAACTAATGAAAAACTGTTTTTT
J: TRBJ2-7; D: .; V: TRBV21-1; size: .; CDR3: CASSRGASEQYF; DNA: TGTGCCAGCAGCCGGGGGGCCTCCGAGCAGTACTTC
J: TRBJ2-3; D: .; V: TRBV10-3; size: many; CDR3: CAISDSTDTQYF; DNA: TGCGCCATCAGTGACAGCACAGATACGCAGTATTTT
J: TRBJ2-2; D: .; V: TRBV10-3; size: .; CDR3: CAIGAVTGELFFF; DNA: .
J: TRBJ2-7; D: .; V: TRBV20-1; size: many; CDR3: CSAGPPPLYEQYF; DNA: TGCAGTGCTGGCCCCCCTCCGCTCTACGAGCAGTACTTC
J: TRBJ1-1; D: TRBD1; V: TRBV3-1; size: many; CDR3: CASSTRDREAFF; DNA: TGTGCCAGCAGCACCCGGGACAGAGAAGCTTTCTTT
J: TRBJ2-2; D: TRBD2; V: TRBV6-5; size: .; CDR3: CASRGLGFTSGRNTGELFF; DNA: TGTGCCAGCAGGGGACTAGGCTTCACTAGCGGGAGGAACACCGGGGAGCTGTTTTTT
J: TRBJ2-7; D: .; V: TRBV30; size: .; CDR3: CAWSWRGSGPYEQYF; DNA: TGTGCCTGGAGTTGGAGGGGTAGCGGCCCTTACGAGCAGTACTTC
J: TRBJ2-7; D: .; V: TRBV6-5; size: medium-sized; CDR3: CASSYSTSSPAYEQYF; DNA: TGTGCCAGCAGTTACTCGACGTCTTCTCCGGCCTACGAGCAGTACTTC
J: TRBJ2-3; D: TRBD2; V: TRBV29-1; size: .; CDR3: CTMKRDLTDTQYF; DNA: TGCACCATGAAGCGGGATTTGACAGATACGCAGTATTTT
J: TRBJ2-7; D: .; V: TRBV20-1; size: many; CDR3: CSARDYLGGEYEQYF; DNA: TGCAGTGCTAGAGATTATTTAGGGGGTGAATACGAGCAGTACTTC
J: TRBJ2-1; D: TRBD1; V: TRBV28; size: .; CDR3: CASSRRTGVYNEQFF; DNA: TGTGCCAGCAGTAGAAGGACAGGGGTTTACAATGAGCAGTTCTTC
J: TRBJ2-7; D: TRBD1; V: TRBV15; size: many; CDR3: CATSRDLGQGAYEQYF; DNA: TGTGCCACCAGCAGAGACCTTGGACAGGGGGCCTACGAGCAGTACTTC
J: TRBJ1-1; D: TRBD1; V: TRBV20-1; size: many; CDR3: CSARDWTGSTEAFF; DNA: TGCAGTGCTAGAGACTGGACAGGGAGCACTGAAGCTTTCTTT
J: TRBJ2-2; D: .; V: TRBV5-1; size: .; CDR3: CASSLVLAANTGELFFFF; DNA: .
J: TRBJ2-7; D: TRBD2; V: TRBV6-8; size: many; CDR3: CASSHVMTSGRSYEQYF; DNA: TGTGCCAGCAGCCACGTCATGACTAGCGGGAGGTCCTACGAGCAGTACTTC
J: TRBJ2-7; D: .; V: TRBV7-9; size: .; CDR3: CASGPFSYEQYF; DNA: TGTGCCAGCGGCCCTTTCTCCTACGAGCAGTACTTC
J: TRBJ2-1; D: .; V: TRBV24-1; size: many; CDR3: CATSEGDASNEQFF; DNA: TGTGCCACCAGTGAGGGGGACGCGAGCAATGAGCAGTTCTTC
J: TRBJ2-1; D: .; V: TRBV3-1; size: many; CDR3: CASRLSSGSYNEQFF; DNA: TGTGCCAGCCGACTTAGCAGCGGATCCTACAATGAGCAGTTCTTC
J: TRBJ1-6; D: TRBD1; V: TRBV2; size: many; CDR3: CASINRGSSPLHF; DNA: TGTGCCAGTATCAACAGGGGGTCTTCACCCCTCCACTTT
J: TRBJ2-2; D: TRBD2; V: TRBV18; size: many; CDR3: CASSPGAGDTGELFF; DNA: TGTGCCAGCTCACCAGGAGCGGGAGACACCGGGGAGCTGTTTTTT
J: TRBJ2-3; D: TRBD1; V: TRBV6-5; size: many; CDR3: CASSYSGTGDADTQYF; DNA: TGTGCCAGCAGTTACTCGGGGACAGGGGATGCAGATACGCAGTATTTT
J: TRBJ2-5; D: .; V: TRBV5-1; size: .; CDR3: CASSLSRVKETQYF; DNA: TGCGCCAGCAGCTTGTCCAGGGTTAAGGAGACCCAGTACTTC
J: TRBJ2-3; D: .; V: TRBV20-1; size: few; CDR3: CSASTDTQYF; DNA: TGCAGTGCTAGCACAGATACGCAGTATTTT
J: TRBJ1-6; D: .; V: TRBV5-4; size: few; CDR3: CASSFRRGANSPLHF; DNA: TGTGCCAGCAGCTTTCGGAGGGGGGCTAATTCACCCCTCCACTTT